Detailed here is one TCR beta chain. Its antigen is not identified. The method was immunoSEQ multiplex PCR; TCRdb's version includes in-frame clones alone and lacks a portion of them. The data contain around 120,000 clones, around 93% of them singletons. This entry is derived from a study of graft-versus-host responses after intestinal transplantation. On the study more broadly: Transplants were multivisceral, liver-intestinal, or isolated intestinal. Among the recipients, all got anti-thymocyte globulin induction and then tacrolimus and steroids for two to four years.

Trimming took 4 bases from V and 1 from J; bases not matched to a gene: 5. The CDR3 length is 15 residues. Germline loops: CDR1 SNHLY, CDR2 FYNNEI. General observations from the study: GvH clones detected in recipient marrow included some appearing first in ileum or blood. GvH clone levels peaked in circulation, and this peak was associated with early post-transplant HvG declines.

The sequences come from unstimulated CD4+ T cells sorted from spleen or lymph node cells, collected before intestinal transplant. The chain combines TRBV2 with TRBJ2-3, with 7 bases lining up with TRBD2. The TCR comes from a human donor who received an intestinal transplant. The CDR3 protein is CASSAGGWGTDTQYF. The CDR3 nucleotides read TGTGCCAGCAGTGCGGGAGGTTGGGGCACAGATACGCAGTATTTT.